Presented here are 5 T cell receptor beta chains from one specimen sequenced in a study of blood T cell repertoires in COVID-19. TCRdb's copy holds only in-frame clones and misses some; the assay was immunoSEQ multiplex PCR. The profile covers 85,000 to 100,000 clones, with 80% to 90% appearing a single time and around 4.8% taken by the ten largest. The sequenced material came from peripheral blood. The receptor source for this set is a man aged 80 or over with COVID-19, enrolled during active disease.

This chain connects TRBV27 to TRBJ2-3; TRBD2 aligns across 9 bases. The V segment lost 6 bases and the J segment 4 bases; nucleotides outside the gene matches: 8. CDR1 MNHEY and CDR2 SMNVEV come from the germline V gene (reference sequence). This CDR3 contains 15 residues. CDR3 in amino acids: CASRRLAAVSDTQYF. The CDR3 DNA sequence: TGTGCCAGCAGGCGACTAGCGGCGGTTTCAGATACGCAGTATTTT.

The rearrangement joins TRBV6-5 to TRBJ1-2; TRBD1 matches at 12 bases. The CDR3 extends over 15 amino acids. CDR1 MNHEY and CDR2 SVGAGI come from the germline V gene. The trim removed 4 bases at V and 3 bases at J, leaving 3 bases unmatched. In nucleotides, the CDR3 is TGTGCCAGCAGTTCCGGGGACAGGGGGCACTATGGCTACACCTTC. This codes for CASSSGDRGHYGYTF.

The chain joins TRBV27 to TRBJ2-3; 16 bases agree with TRBD2. The V gene end was trimmed by 5 bases and the J gene end by 5 bases; junction bases not matched to a gene: 10. Germline V gene sequence: CDR1 MNHEY, CDR2 SMNVEV (reference sequence). The length of the CDR3 is 18 residues. The CDR3 loop is CASSPTGTSGRVVDTQYF. DNA of the CDR3: TGTGCCAGCAGTCCAACCGGGACTAGCGGGAGGGTGGTAGATACGCAGTATTTT.

The chain is built from TRBV5-8 and TRBJ1-1, with 7 bases aligning to TRBD1. The junction had 11 bases not matched to a gene; V was cut back by 5 bases and J by 1 base. CDR1 SGHTS and CDR2 YDEGEE come from the germline V gene. The CDR3 spans 16 residues. CDR3: CASSYAPYRGNTEAFF. For the CDR3, the DNA is TGTGCCAGCAGTTATGCCCCGTACAGGGGGAACACTGAAGCTTTCTTT. Together with reference TRBV5-8 and TRBJ1-1, the CDR3 gives the full variable domain: EAGVTQSPTHLIKTRGQQATLRCSPISGHTSVYWYQQALGLGLQFLLWYDEGEERNRGNFPPRFSGRQFPNYSSELNVNALELEDSALYLCASSYAPYRGNTEAFFGQGTRLTVV.

This chain uses TRBV7-2 with TRBJ2-3; 7 bases match TRBD1. V shed 0 bases, J shed 5 bases, and the junction held 8 bases outside the gene matches. CDR3 length: 16 residues. Germline values: CDR1 SGHTA, CDR2 FQGNSA. This CDR3 is CASSLALRGRGDTQYF. CDR3 coding DNA: TGTGCCAGCAGCTTAGCGCTGAGGGGGCGCGGAGATACGCAGTATTTT.